The entry that follows covers one T cell receptor beta chain sequence. This CDR3 is built from 15 residues. J gave up 3 bases and V 3 bases, and 4 bases lay outside the gene matches. Germline CDR1 and CDR2: DFQATT and SNEGSKA (reference sequence). The sample originates from a study of blood T cell repertoires in COVID-19. Study background: Some COVID-19 samples were acute and others convalescent; all came from the United States, Italy and Spain. T cells, B-cell-depleted T cells, or PBMCs provided the cDNA or gDNA that served as material.

Original methodology: Using reference gene primer amplification, nucleated cell counts were estimated. The data were produced by immunoSEQ multiplex PCR, yet TCRdb's version contains in-frame clones alone and is incomplete. V and J calls and clone size are those listed in that table; D and trimming were worked out from the DNA. The sample carries around 100,000 clones, roughly 90% recorded once. Sequencing input: peripheral blood. The V gene is TRBV20-1, the J gene TRBJ2-5, with 13 positions matching TRBD2. This sequence was found in a man older than 75 with acute or convalescent COVID-19. The CDR3 nucleotides are TGCAGTGCTAGTGGGGGACTAGCGGGAAAAGAGACCCAGTACTTC. Amino acids: CSASGGLAGKETQYF.